Reported below is one T cell receptor (beta chain). The sample belongs to a study of PD-1 blockade in classical Hodgkin lymphoma. Trimming removed 3 bases from V and 4 bases from J, with 12 bases in between. CDR3 length equals 14 residues. Germline CDR1 LNHNV, CDR2 YYDKDF (reference sequence). Described time point: cycle 4 day 1 (C4D1), after 5 to 7 weeks of nivolumab. All patients experienced relapse after autologous stem cell transplantation, and brentuximab vedotin exposure was variable. Profiled with immunoSEQ multiplex PCR; TCRdb holds only in-frame clones, not every one. The table records 90,000 to 110,000 clones, around 90% of them present only once.

Sample: peripheral blood mononuclear cells (PBMCs), taken before the fourth cycle of nivolumab. The chain couples TRBV15 to TRBJ1-1; no reliable D call. The origin of this receptor is a human donor with classical Hodgkin lymphoma. In nucleotides, the CDR3 is TGTGCCACCAGCAGGGACTTGACGGGCACTGAAGCTTTCTTT. This codes for CATSRDLTGTEAFF.